The clone carrying this T cell receptor beta chain was found many times. Its target is not known. The sample is drawn from a study of T cells in Graves' hyperthyroidism and ophthalmopathy. General study results and limits: A 13 V-J model separated ophthalmopathy from stable hyperthyroidism. Blood also showed most of the thyroid clonotypes that were expanded above 0.001.

Exclusion followed for patients with uncontrolled infection, other autoimmune disease, pregnancy or lactation. Thyroid ultrasound, orbital computed tomography, clinical symptoms, and serum thyroxine and TRAb underpinned diagnoses. What was amplified from RNA transcripts were TCR beta CDR3 regions. TCR CDR3 underwent first-round RT-PCR with the HTBI primer set. MiXCR, run by TCRdb on the multiplex PCR reads, gives a single entry per CDR3 protein. Altogether about 570,000 distinct CDR3 sequences are present, 46% being singletons, with the ten largest covering about 20%. The V gene's germline CDR1 is MNHEY and CDR2 SVGAGI. The CDR3 sequence is 13 residues long. V lost 3 bases, J lost 3 bases, and 8 bases lay in between.

This clonotype was obtained from an adult woman with Graves' disease, either hyperthyroidism or ophthalmopathy (not recorded which). The rearrangement uses TRBV6-5 and TRBJ1-2; D is unclear. Sequenced sample: peripheral blood or thyroid tissue (not recorded which). This CDR3 reads CASSYNRHYGYTF. DNA for the CDR3: TGTGCCAGCAGTTATAACAGACACTATGGCTACACCTTC.